This T cell receptor (beta chain) was observed in a study of glioma-infiltrating T cells after dendritic cell vaccination. Turning to the study itself: Glioblastoma patients came from Phase I and II dendritic cell vaccination trials.

The table came from immunoSEQ multiplex PCR; TCRdb's copy has only in-frame clones and leaves some out. The sample records approximately 90,000 clones, 85% to 90% being singletons. PBMC were collected before vaccination, two weeks after the third vaccination, and at progression. The CDR3 length is 15 residues. The trim removed 5 bases at V and 0 bases at J, leaving 5 bases unmatched. CDR1 is KGHSH, CDR2 LQKENI, per germline. The sample here was blood, taken before dendritic cell vaccination. V and J are TRBV18 and TRBJ2-7, with 9 nucleotides matching TRBD1. The TCR originated in a human donor with glioblastoma. The CDR3 nucleotides read TGTGCCAGCTCATCCGGACAGGGGACCTCCTACGAGCAGTACTTC. Its translation is CASSSGQGTSYEQYF.